This T cell receptor beta chain stems from a study of shared clonotypes between healthy human individuals. At the level of the study: Donors had three CD4 naive, three CD4 memory, two CD8 naive and one CD8 memory plate apiece.

Overall study results and limits: Sampling used blood alone; tissue repertoires probably differ.

To note about this clone: Antigen specificity is unknown.

The data were produced by immunoSEQ multiplex PCR, yet TCRdb's version contains in-frame clones alone and is incomplete. This table has just over 2,000,000 clones, 90% to 95% appearing once. The CDR3 sequence is 13 residues long. The germline gives CDR1 GTSNPN, CDR2 SVGIG (reference sequence). The V end was cut by 5 bases, the J end by 5 bases, with 12 bases between. Caucasian adults residing in Nashville, Tennessee made up all the donors. Naive CD4+ cells were CD45RA-selected; the remaining cells were memory. The sample was naive CD4+ T cells sorted from blood. Subset noted: CD45RA+ positively selected. This sequence joins TRBV30 and TRBJ1-4; no definite D call. This TCR was sampled from a man aged 18 to 29 in good health. The CDR3 reads CAWVSNGNEKLFF. Here the CDR3 DNA reads TGTGCCTGGGTTTCAAACGGGAATGAAAAACTGTTTTTT.